These 21 T cell receptor beta chains were sequenced from one sample in a study of T-cell reconstitution after alpha-beta-depleted transplantation in children. TCRbeta library preparation incorporated unique molecular identifiers. TCRdb reanalysed the PCR reads using MiXCR and keeps one entry per CDR3 protein. In the table there are roughly 790,000 distinct CDR3 sequences, roughly 15% of which are singletons. Material: PBMCs, mostly from graft donor cells, obtained 360 days after TCRalphabeta/CD19-depleted stem cell transplant. The receptors come from a male patient under 18 who had a stem cell transplant for acute lymphoblastic leukemia, so the T cells may come from the graft donor.

The rearrangement links TRBV6-2 or TRBV6-3 to TRBJ2-1, with TRBD2 matching over 9 bases. The germline V gene has CDR1 MNHEY and CDR2 SVGEGT. Germline trimming cut 0 bases from V and 9 bases from J; bases unmatched to any gene: 3. This CDR3 contains 14 residues. The CDR3 DNA sequence: TGTGCCAGCAGTTACTCCGCGGGAGGGATTGAGCAGTTCTTC. Encoded protein: CASSYSAGGIEQFF.

V gene TRBV19 combines with J gene TRBJ2-1; a weak D match, TRBD2 (6 bases). The CDR3 length is 14 residues. Germline V CDR1 and CDR2: LNHDA, SQIVND (reference sequence). V was trimmed by 4 bases and J by 3 bases, leaving 10 bases between them. The CDR3 sequence is CASSTTGGYNEQFF. CDR3 nucleotide sequence: TGTGCCAGTAGTACTACCGGGGGCTACAATGAGCAGTTCTTC.

V gene TRBV7-2 combines with J gene TRBJ1-6, with D possibly matching TRBD1 (6 bases). CDR3 length: 17 amino acids. Trimming stripped 5 bases from V and 10 bases from J, with 24 bases between. CDR1 is SGHTA and CDR2 is FQGNSA in the germline V gene. CDR3 sequence (DNA): TGTGCCAGCAGCCCCAACGTGGGGGCCTTTCAAACCTCACCCCTCCACTTT. This translates into CASSPNVGAFQTSPLHF.

The rearrangement uses TRBV7-6 and TRBJ2-2, with D maybe TRBD2 (6 bases). Germline V gives CDR1 SGHVS, CDR2 FNYEAQ. Trimming removed 4 bases from V and 6 bases from J, with 18 bases in between. The CDR3 covers 16 residues. CDR3 residues: CASSYVRDGGAGELFF. The CDR3 region has the DNA TGTGCCAGCAGCTATGTCCGGGACGGCGGGGCCGGGGAGCTGTTTTTT.

The chain uses TRBV29-1 and TRBJ2-1; D is uncertain. Germline V gives CDR1 SQVTM, CDR2 ANQGSEA. The CDR3 is 10 residues long. With 4 bases removed from V and 12 bases from J, the gap between germline ends came to 10 bases. The CDR3 nucleotides are TGCAGCGTTGGGGCGTTTGGGCAGTTCTTC. As protein: CSVGAFGQFF.

There are a few counts of this clonotype. The chain combines TRBV11-2 with TRBJ2-3; D uncertain. This CDR3 contains 12 residues. The V end was cut by 5 bases, the J end by 3 bases, with 6 bases between. CDR1 and CDR2 (germline): SGHAT, FQNNGV. The CDR3 coding sequence is TGTGCCAGCAGCGCCCATACAGATACGCAGTATTTT. Translating it yields CASSAHTDTQYF.

This clonotype came up many times. This rearrangement joins TRBV20-1 to TRBJ2-7; 13 positions agree with TRBD2. J gave up 5 bases and V 5 bases, and 6 bases lay outside the gene matches. Germline V gene lookup returns CDR1 DFQATT and CDR2 SNEGSKA (reference sequence). This CDR3 spans 14 amino acids. CDR3 residues: CSASGTSGEDEQYF. Here the CDR3 DNA reads TGCAGTGCTTCCGGGACTAGCGGGGAGGACGAGCAGTACTTC.

In its sample, this clonotype was seen a few times. Its ends do not fully match the called genes, so a read error is possible. The V call is TRBV5-1, the J call TRBJ1-3; maybe TRBD1 (5 bases). This CDR3 has 13 residues. CDR1 and CDR2 from the germline V gene are SGHRS and YFSETQ. The CDR3 bases are TGCGCCAGCAGCCTGGGACCGCGAAACCCCATATATTTT. It is translated as CASSLGPRNPIYF. Combining the CDR3 with reference TRBV5-1 and TRBJ1-3 gives the whole variable domain KAGVTQTPRYLIKTRGQQVTLSCSPISGHRSVSWYQQTPGQGLQFLFEYFSETQRNKGNFPGRFSGRQFSNSRSEMNVSTLELGDSALYLCASSLGPRNPIYFGEGSWLTVV.

Only a few counts were recorded for this clonotype. Germline and junction disagree at one end, which may indicate a read error. The chain has TRBV5-1 and TRBJ2-7; D is ambiguous. CDR1 and CDR2 from the germline V gene are SGHRS and YFSETQ. The CDR3 length is 14 residues. CDR3 DNA: TGCGCCAGCAGCTTGGAGCCAGCGTCCCAAAGGACGGACTTC. This codes for CASSLEPASQRTDF.

A note on this clonotype: One junction end disagrees with the germline gene, perhaps due to a read error. The chain is built from TRBV12-3 or TRBV12-4 and TRBJ2-3; the match to TRBD2 covers 16 bases. The CDR3 totals 14 residues. The CDR3 coding sequence is TGTGCCAGCAGTTCCGGGACTAGCGGGAGGGCCCGGAATTTT. Translated: CASSSGTSGRARNF.

This clonotype has a handful of counts. V gene TRBV10-3 combines with J gene TRBJ2-7; D not resolved. Trimming stripped 5 bases from V and 5 bases from J, with 13 bases between. Per the germline V gene, CDR1 is ENHRY and CDR2 is SYGVKD. The CDR3 totals 13 residues. The CDR3 reads CAISPSPGHEQYF. DNA of the CDR3: TGTGCCATCAGTCCTTCCCCGGGCCACGAGCAGTACTTC.

The J gene is TRBJ2-5, the V gene TRBV29-1; the match to TRBD2 covers 12 bases. Germline V CDR1 and CDR2: SQVTM, ANQGSEA. The trim removed 2 bases at V and 1 base at J, leaving 8 bases unmatched. The CDR3 runs 17 residues. Here the CDR3 reads CSVERELAGGIQETQYF. The CDR3 DNA sequence: TGCAGCGTTGAACGGGAACTAGCGGGGGGAATCCAAGAGACCCAGTACTTC.

This chain links TRBV10-3 with TRBJ2-2; D gene unclear. Germline-derived CDR1 and CDR2 are ENHRY and SYGVKD. Deletions cut 0 bases from V and 2 bases from J, with 7 bases between. CDR3 length: 15 residues. This CDR3 reads CAISESWANTGELFF. The DNA of the CDR3 is TGTGCCATCAGTGAGTCGTGGGCCAACACCGGGGAGCTGTTTTTT.

The chain combines TRBV12-3 or TRBV12-4 with TRBJ1-4, with D hard to call. V was clipped by 5 bases and J by 7 bases, with 8 bases between them. This CDR3 is built from 12 residues. The CDR3 region has the DNA TGTGCCAGCAGTCTCCCCAGTGAAAAACTGTTTTTT. Translating gives CASSLPSEKLFF.

This chain joins TRBV2 and TRBJ2-7; D assignment may be TRBD1 or TRBD2 (5 bases each). Trimming cost V 10 bases and J 3 bases, with 16 bases left between them. CDR3 size: 13 residues. Germline lookup yields CDR1 SNHLY and CDR2 FYNNEI. The CDR3 loop reads CAIFRDGDYEQYF. In DNA, the CDR3 is TGTGCCATCTTCAGGGACGGGGACTACGAGCAGTACTTC.

This clonotype has more than one count but fewer than ten. The CDR3 here is CASSEGGHHYNEQFF. The CDR3 coding sequence is TGTGCCAGCAGCGAGGGCGGACACCACTACAATGAGCAGTTCTTC. The chain uses TRBV9 and TRBJ2-1, with D maybe TRBD1 (5 bases). Germline CDR1 reads SGDLS; CDR2 reads YYNGEE. CDR3 size: 15 residues. The V gene lost 3 bases and the J gene lost 3 bases, with 13 bases spanning the gap.

This clonotype has more than one count but fewer than ten. The chain uses TRBV20-1 and TRBJ2-7; TRBD1 agrees at 7 bases. This CDR3 contains 14 residues. CDR1 and CDR2 from the germline V gene are DFQATT and SNEGSKA (reference sequence). Germline trimming cut 7 bases from V and 2 bases from J; bases unmatched to any gene: 11. CDR3 loop: CSVPRDSYTYEQYF. The CDR3 DNA sequence: TGCAGTGTTCCCCGGGACAGTTATACCTACGAGCAGTACTTC.

This clonotype has more than one count but fewer than ten. The rearrangement uses TRBV28 and TRBJ2-5; D gene unclear. The CDR3 runs 13 residues. V shed 2 bases and J shed 5 bases, with 9 bases lying between them. Germline values: CDR1 MDHEN, CDR2 SYDVKM. CDR3 loop: CASSLPRSETQYF. The CDR3 DNA follows: TGTGCCAGCAGTTTACCTAGAAGTGAGACCCAGTACTTC.

The chain couples TRBV5-1 to TRBJ2-7, with 9 bases lining up with TRBD2. Germline CDR1 reads SGHRS; CDR2 reads YFSETQ. J lost 6 bases, V lost 5 bases, and 6 bases had no gene match. CDR3 size: 13 residues. DNA for the CDR3: TGCGCCAGCAGGGCGGGAGGGCCCTCCGAGCAGTACTTC. It yields the protein CASRAGGPSEQYF.

Only a few counts were recorded for this clonotype. V gene TRBV18 combines with J gene TRBJ2-5; D is possibly TRBD2 (6 bases). The germline CDR1 and CDR2 sequences are KGHSH and LQKENI. This CDR3 spans 15 amino acids. V dropped 3 bases and J dropped 1 base, with 12 bases sitting between them. The CDR3 sequence: CASSPMEGSQETQYF. The CDR3 nucleotides read TGTGCCAGCTCACCGATGGAGGGGTCCCAAGAGACCCAGTACTTC.

This clonotype was recorded many times. V is TRBV12-3 or TRBV12-4 and J is TRBJ2-7; D gene ambiguous. The V and J ends lost 1 base and 3 bases respectively, with 10 bases between them. CDR3 size: 14 residues. This CDR3 reads CASSLEGPLYEQYF. The CDR3 DNA follows: TGTGCCAGCAGTTTAGAGGGTCCGCTCTACGAGCAGTACTTC.